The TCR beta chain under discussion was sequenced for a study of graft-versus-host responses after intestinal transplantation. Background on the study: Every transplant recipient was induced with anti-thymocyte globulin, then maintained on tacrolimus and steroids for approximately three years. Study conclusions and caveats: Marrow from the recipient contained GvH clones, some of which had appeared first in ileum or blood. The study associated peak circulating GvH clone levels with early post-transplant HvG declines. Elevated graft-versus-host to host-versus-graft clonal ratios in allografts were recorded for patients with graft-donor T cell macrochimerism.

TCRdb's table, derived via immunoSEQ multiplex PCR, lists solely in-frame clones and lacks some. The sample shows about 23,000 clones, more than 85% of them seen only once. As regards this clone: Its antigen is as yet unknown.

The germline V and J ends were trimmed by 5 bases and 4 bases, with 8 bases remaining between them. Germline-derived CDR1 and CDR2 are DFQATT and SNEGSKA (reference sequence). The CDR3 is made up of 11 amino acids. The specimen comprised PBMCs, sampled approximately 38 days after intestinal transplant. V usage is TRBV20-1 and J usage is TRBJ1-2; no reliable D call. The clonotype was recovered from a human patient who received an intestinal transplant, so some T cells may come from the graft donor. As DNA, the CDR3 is TGCAGTGCTCTAGGACCCTATGGCTACACCTTC. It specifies CSALGPYGYTF.